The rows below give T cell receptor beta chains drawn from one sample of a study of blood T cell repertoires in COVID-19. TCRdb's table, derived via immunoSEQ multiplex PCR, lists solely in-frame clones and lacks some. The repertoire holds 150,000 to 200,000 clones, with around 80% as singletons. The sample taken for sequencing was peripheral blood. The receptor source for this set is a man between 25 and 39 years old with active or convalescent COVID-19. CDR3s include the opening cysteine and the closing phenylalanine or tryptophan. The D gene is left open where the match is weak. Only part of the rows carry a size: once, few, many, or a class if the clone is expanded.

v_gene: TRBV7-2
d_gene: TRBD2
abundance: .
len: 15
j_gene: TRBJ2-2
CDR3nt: TGTGCCAGCAGCACCACCCTTCGGGGGGAGGGGGAGCTGTTTTTT
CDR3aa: CASSTTLRGEGELFF

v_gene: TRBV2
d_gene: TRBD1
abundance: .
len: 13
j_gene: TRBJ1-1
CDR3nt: TGTGCCAGCAGTGATGACCGGGACAGGGAAGCTTTCTTT
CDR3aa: CASSDDRDREAFF

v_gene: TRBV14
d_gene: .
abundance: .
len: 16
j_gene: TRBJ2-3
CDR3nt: TGTGCCAGCAGCCGGCGCGGCGGGGACTCCACAGATACGCAGTATTTT
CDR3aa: CASSRRGGDSTDTQYF

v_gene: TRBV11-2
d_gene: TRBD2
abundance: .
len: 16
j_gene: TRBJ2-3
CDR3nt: TGTGCCAGCAGCCCCGGACGAGCGGGAGGAGTAGATACGCAGTATTTT
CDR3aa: CASSPGRAGGVDTQYF

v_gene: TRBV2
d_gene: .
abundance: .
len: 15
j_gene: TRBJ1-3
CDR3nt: TGTGCCAGCAGGAGGGAGGGCCCGGCTGGAAACACCATATATTTT
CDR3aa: CASRREGPAGNTIYF

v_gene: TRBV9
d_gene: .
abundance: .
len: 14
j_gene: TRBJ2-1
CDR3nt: TGTGCCAGCAGCGTTGGCGGAGCCTACAATGAGCAGTTCTTC
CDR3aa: CASSVGGAYNEQFF

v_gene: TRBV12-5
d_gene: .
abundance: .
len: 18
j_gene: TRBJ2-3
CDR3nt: TGTGCTAGTGGTTTGCCACGCTCCTCGCGCTCTAGCACAGATACGCAGTATTTT
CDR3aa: CASGLPRSSRSSTDTQYF

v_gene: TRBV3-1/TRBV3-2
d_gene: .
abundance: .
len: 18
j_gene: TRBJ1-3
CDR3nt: TGTGCCAGCAGCCAAGCTACTTGGGACACTTACTCTGGAAACACCATATATTTT
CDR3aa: CASSQATWDTYSGNTIYF

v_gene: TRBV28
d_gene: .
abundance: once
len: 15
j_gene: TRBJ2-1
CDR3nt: TGTGCCAGCAGCCTGCGGCCGCTCTCCTACAATGAGCAGTTCTTC
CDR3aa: CASSLRPLSYNEQFF

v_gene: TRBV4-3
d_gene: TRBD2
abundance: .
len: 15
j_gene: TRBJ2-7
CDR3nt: TGCGCCAGCAGCCAAGTACCTAGCGGGAGTCACGAGCAGTACTTC
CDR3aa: CASSQVPSGSHEQYF

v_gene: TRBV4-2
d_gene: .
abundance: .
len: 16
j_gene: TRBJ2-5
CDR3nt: TGTGCCAGCAGCCAGACCGCCCTGGGGGCTCGAGAGACCCAGTACTTC
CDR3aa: CASSQTALGARETQYF

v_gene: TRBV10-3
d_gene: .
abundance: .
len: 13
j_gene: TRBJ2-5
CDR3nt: TGTGCCATCAGTGCGGCAGGGAAAGAGACCCAGTACTTC
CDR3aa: CAISAAGKETQYF

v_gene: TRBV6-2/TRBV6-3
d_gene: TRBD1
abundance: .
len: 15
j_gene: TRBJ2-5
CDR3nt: TGTGCCAGCAGCCCGCGGACAGGGCCCAATTCGACCCAGTACTTC
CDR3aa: CASSPRTGPNSTQYF

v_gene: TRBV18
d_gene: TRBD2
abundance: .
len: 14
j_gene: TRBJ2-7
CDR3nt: TGTGCCAGCTCACCGGCGGGAGAAGTCTACGAGCAGTACTTC
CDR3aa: CASSPAGEVYEQYF

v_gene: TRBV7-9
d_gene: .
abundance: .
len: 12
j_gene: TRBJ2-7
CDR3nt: TGTGCCAGCAGCTTAGACTGGTACGAGCAGTACTTC
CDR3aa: CASSLDWYEQYF

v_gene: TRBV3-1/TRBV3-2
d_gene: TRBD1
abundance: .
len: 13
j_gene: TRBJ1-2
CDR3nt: TGTGCCAGCAGCCAAGGACAGGGGTTTGGCTACACCTTC
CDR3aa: CASSQGQGFGYTF

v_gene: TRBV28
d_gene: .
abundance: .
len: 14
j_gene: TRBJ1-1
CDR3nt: TGTGCCAGCAGTTATGGGCAGAGGAACACTGAAGCTTTCTTT
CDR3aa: CASSYGQRNTEAFF

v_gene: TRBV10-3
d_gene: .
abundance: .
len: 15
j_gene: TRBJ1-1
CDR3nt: TGTGCCATCAGTGAGCGGGTCGGCAGGGACACTGAAGCTTTCTTT
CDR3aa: CAISERVGRDTEAFF

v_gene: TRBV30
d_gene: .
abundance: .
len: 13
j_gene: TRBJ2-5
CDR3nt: TGTGCCTGGTCTCCTCAGGGCCGGGAGACCCAGTACTTC
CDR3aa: CAWSPQGRETQYF

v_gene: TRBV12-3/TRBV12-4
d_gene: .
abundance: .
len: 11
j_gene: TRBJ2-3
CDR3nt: TGTGCCAGCAGTGGCATGGATACGCAGTATTTT
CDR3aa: CASSGMDTQYF

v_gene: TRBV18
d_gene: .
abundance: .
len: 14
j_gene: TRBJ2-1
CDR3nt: TGTGCCAGCTCAAGTCCGGGATTCTACAATGAGCAGTTCTTC
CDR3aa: CASSSPGFYNEQFF

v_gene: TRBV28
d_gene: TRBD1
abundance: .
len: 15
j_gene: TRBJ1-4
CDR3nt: TGTGCCAGCAGTACAGGGGGCGCGGGTGTCGAAAAACTGTTTTTT
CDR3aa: CASSTGGAGVEKLFF

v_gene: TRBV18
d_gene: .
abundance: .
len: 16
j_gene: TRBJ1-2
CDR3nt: TGTGCCAGCTCACCCGCCGGTCAGGGGAATAACTATGGCTACACCTTC
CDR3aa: CASSPAGQGNNYGYTF

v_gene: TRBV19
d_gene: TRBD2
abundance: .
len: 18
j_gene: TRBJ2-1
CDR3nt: TGTGCCAGTAGCCCACCCCCCGGCGCGGGGGGACGCTACAATGAGCAGTTCTTC
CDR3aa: CASSPPPGAGGRYNEQFF

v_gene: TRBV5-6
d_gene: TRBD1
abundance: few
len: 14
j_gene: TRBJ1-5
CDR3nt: TGTGCCAGCAGCACGACAGGGGTCGCTCAGCCCCAGCATTTT
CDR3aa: CASSTTGVAQPQHF